These 32 T cell receptor delta chains came from one sample sequenced in a study of Vδ1+ human thymocytes. Broader study findings: Thymic TRG and TRD repertoires appeared highly polyclonal.

RNA was extracted from the cells and then reverse transcribed. CDR3 amplicons came from multiplex PCR with pooled V-gene forward and constant-region reverse primers. TCRdb reran clone calling via CATT on the multiplex PCR reads. The table lists under 25,000 delta-chain clones, more than 8% of them singletons. Their recognized antigens are unknown. The sequenced material came from Vdelta1+ gamma-delta thymocytes from the thymus. Regarding subset: FACS-sorted CD3+ TCRalphabeta- TCRVdelta1+ TCRVdelta2- thymocytes. These receptor sequences come from a child less than two years old who had congenital heart surgery.

This clone was counted between two and nine times. The V call is TRDV1, the J call TRDJ1; 9 nucleotides align to TRDD3. Germline-derived CDR1 and CDR2 are TSWWSYY and QGS. The CDR3 is made up of 22 amino acids. Trimming removed 2 bases from V and 0 bases from J; junction bases left unmatched: 22. Here the CDR3 DNA reads TGTGCTCTTGGGGAATTTTTCCCTGCTTACTGGGGGAGCGTTGGGGACACCGATAAACTCATCTTT. Its translation: CALGEFFPAYWGSVGDTDKLIF.

A few counts support this clone. The chain employs TRDV1 and TRDJ2; 11 bases agree with TRDD3. Germline CDR1 reads TSWWSYY; CDR2 reads QGS. Trimming removed 1 base from V and 4 bases from J; junction bases left unmatched: 26. This CDR3 is built from 24 residues. CDR3 bases: TGTGCTCTTGGGGAACCCGAGGCGCGTGTGGGCTGGGGGATACCTCGACGACCGACAGCACAACTCTTCTTT. It is translated as CALGEPEARVGWGIPRRPTAQLFF.

This clone was counted a few times. This rearrangement joins TRDV1 to TRDJ1; 11 bases map to TRDD3. The CDR3 totals 16 residues. Trimming cost V 0 bases and J 7 bases; bases outside gene matches: 7. Germline V CDR1 and CDR2: TSWWSYY, QGS. CDR3 in amino acids: CALGELVGDTRPKLIF. CDR3 DNA sequence: TGTGCTCTTGGGGAACTAGTGGGGGATACGCGACCTAAACTCATCTTT.

V gene TRDV1 combines with J gene TRDJ1; perhaps TRDD3 as D (6 bases). V lost 7 bases and J lost 0, with 33 bases in between. The CDR3 has 21 amino acids. Germline values: CDR1 TSWWSYY, CDR2 QGS. CDR3 DNA sequence: TGTGCTCTTGAGCTGTTCGGGGGCGGCTGGGGTCCGGAAAACTACACCGATAAACTCATCTTT. Protein product: CALELFGGGWGPENYTDKLIF.

This clone was counted between two and nine times. The chain couples TRDV1 to TRDJ1, with D perhaps TRDD2 (6 bases). The germline V gene has CDR1 TSWWSYY and CDR2 QGS. Trimming stripped 1 base from V and 2 bases from J, with 23 bases between. The CDR3 spans 19 residues. Here the CDR3 reads CALGERFLPAYQRTDKLIF. CDR3 bases: TGTGCTCTTGGGGAACGTTTCCTTCCCGCGTACCAAAGGACCGATAAACTCATCTTT.

This clone was seen a few times. The chain combines TRDV1 with TRDJ1; 9 bases map to TRDD3. The germline V gene has CDR1 TSWWSYY and CDR2 QGS. J lost 1 base, V lost 0 bases, and 9 bases had no gene match. The length of the CDR3 is 18 residues. The CDR3 loop is CALGELCIRGIPTDKLIF. In nucleotides, the CDR3 is TGTGCTCTTGGGGAACTTTGTATTCGGGGGATACCCACCGATAAACTCATCTTT.

V and J are TRDV1 and TRDJ1; the match to TRDD3 covers 10 bases. The J gene was not available in TCRdb and was assigned here by matching the DNA to germline segments. CDR1 is TSWWSYY, CDR2 QGS, per germline. The CDR3 extends over 19 amino acids. Germline trimming cut 2 bases from V and 0 bases from J; bases unmatched to any gene: 12. The CDR3 loop is CALGEILRTGGSHTDKLIF. In nucleotides, the CDR3 is TGTGCTCTTGGGGAAATTCTCCGTACTGGGGGATCCCACACCGATAAACTCATCTTT.

The genes are TRDV1 and TRDJ1; 9 bases align to TRDD3. Germline CDR1 is TSWWSYY and CDR2 is QGS. J lost 0 bases, V lost 0 bases, and 11 bases had no gene match. The CDR3 is made up of 19 amino acids. The CDR3 loop is CALGELPYWGTRYTDKLIF. The CDR3, as DNA: TGTGCTCTTGGGGAACTGCCTTACTGGGGGACTCGGTACACCGATAAACTCATCTTT.

Without a V gene call, the J gene is given as TRDJ1; the table's D call TRDD3 went unverified against the DNA. This CDR3 has 28 amino acids. CDR3 amino acids: CALGELGPTHLSRTLRGDPPTYTDKLIF. The DNA of the CDR3 is TGTGCTCTTGGGGAACTAGGTCCCACTCACCTTTCCCGTACCCTCCGGGGCGACCCCCCAACATACACCGATAAACTCATCTTT.

The chain carries TRDV1 and TRDJ2; D not resolved. V gave up 5 bases and J gave up 3 bases, with 13 bases separating them. CDR1 is TSWWSYY and CDR2 is QGS in the germline V gene. This CDR3 is built from 15 residues. The CDR3 reads CALGNSAPLTAQLFF. The CDR3 DNA reads TGTGCTCTTGGGAACTCCGCTCCGCTGACAGCACAACTCTTCTTT.

In this sample, this clone turned up a few times. This chain links TRDV1 with TRDJ1; maybe TRDD3 (5 bases). The V gene's germline CDR1 is TSWWSYY and CDR2 QGS. The ends were cut back, 9 bases at V and 5 bases at J, with 13 bases in the middle. CDR3 length: 12 residues. Here the CDR3 reads CALGIRGDKLIF. In nucleotides, the CDR3 is TGTGCTCTCGGGATTCGGGGGGATAAACTCATCTTT.

This clone was counted a few times. This chain links TRDV1 with TRDJ1, with a weak D call TRDD3 (7 bases). Germline-derived CDR1 and CDR2 are TSWWSYY and QGS. CDR3 size: 20 residues. The V end was cut by 2 bases, the J end by 4 bases, with 29 bases between. The CDR3 sequence: CALGEIKAFPEYWGFDKLIF. The CDR3 DNA is TGTGCTCTTGGGGAAATAAAGGCCTTCCCCGAGTACTGGGGCTTCGATAAACTCATCTTT.

In this sample, this clone turned up a few times. Its ends do not fully match the called genes, so a read error is possible. Other nucleotide sequences in the sample specify the same CDR3. The chain carries TRDV1 and TRDJ1, with TRDD3 matching 9 bases. The length of the CDR3 is 22 residues. The germline V gene encodes CDR1 TSWWSYY and CDR2 QGS. The CDR3 region is CALGGPPGSTGGTKHDTDKLIF. CDR3 coding DNA: TGTGCTCTTGGGGGACCTCCTGGTAGTACTGGGGGAACCAAACACGACACCGACAAACTCATCTTT.

This chain connects TRDV1 to TRDJ1, with D uncertain. TCRdb gives no J gene; it was assigned here by matching the DNA to germline. Germline V gene lookup returns CDR1 TSWWSYY and CDR2 QGS. V gave up 2 bases and J gave up 5 bases, with 9 bases separating them. The CDR3 length is 13 residues. CDR3 DNA sequence: TGTGCTCTTGGGGAAGGGTCTGAAGATAAACTCATCTTT. It translates to CALGEGSEDKLIF.

The gene calls are TRDV1 and TRDJ1; the D gene is possibly TRDD3 (8 bases). Trimming pared 0 bases from V and 0 bases from J, leaving 35 bases between. Germline V gene sequence: CDR1 TSWWSYY, CDR2 QGS. The CDR3 length is 24 residues. CDR3 DNA: TGTGCTCTTGGGGAACTAGTAGCTCTTTCCTACAGAACTGGGGGTCGCGGGTACACCGATAAACTCATCTTT. This encodes CALGELVALSYRTGGRGYTDKLIF.

This clone came up a few times. The chain uses TRDV1 and TRDJ1, with no clear D. The CDR3 runs to 14 residues. Between the trimmed V and J ends, which lost 1 base and 0 bases, there was a span of 6 bases. The germline V gene has CDR1 TSWWSYY and CDR2 QGS. The CDR3 sequence is CALGEPRYTDKLIF. CDR3 DNA: TGTGCTCTTGGGGAACCGCGGTACACCGATAAACTCATCTTT.

This clone was counted between two and nine times. V and J are TRDV1 and TRDJ1; TRDD3 is a possible D gene (6 bases). V was pared by 3 bases and J by 0 bases, with 11 bases between. The germline gives CDR1 TSWWSYY, CDR2 QGS. CDR3 length: 15 amino acids. CDR3 loop: CALGEGGTYTDKLIF. The CDR3 bases are TGTGCTCTTGGGGAGGGGGGGACCTACACCGATAAACTCATCTTT.

The chain uses TRDV1 and TRDJ1, with a weak D call TRDD3 (5 bases). Trimming removed 3 bases from V and 2 bases from J, with 22 bases in between. The CDR3 has 18 residues. Germline V gene data show CDR1 as TSWWSYY and CDR2 as QGS. The CDR3 nucleotides read TGTGCTCTTGGGGATCAGCCCTTTCCGTCAAGGATAACCGATAAACTCATCTTT. This encodes CALGDQPFPSRITDKLIF.

This clone was counted between two and nine times. The gene calls are TRDV1 and TRDJ1; D is possibly TRDD2 (7 bases). V lost 4 bases, J lost 3 bases, and 33 bases lay in between. The CDR3 runs 21 residues. CDR1 and CDR2 from the germline V gene are TSWWSYY and QGS. The CDR3 loop is CALGVLRGLPPSWGKPDKLIF. The CDR3 bases are TGTGCTCTTGGGGTCCTCAGGGGCCTTCCGCCTTCCTGGGGAAAACCCGATAAACTCATCTTT.

This clone was detected only once. No call was made for the V gene; the J gene is TRDJ1; the tabulated D call, TRDD3, remains unverified against the DNA. The CDR3 contains 17 residues. CDR3 sequence reads: CALGLTGGYFHTDKLIF. CDR3 sequence (DNA): TGTGCTCTTGGTCTCACTGGGGGATACTTCCACACCGATAAACTCATCTTT.

The chain couples TRDV1 to TRDJ1, with TRDD3 identical over 9 bases. This CDR3 has 18 residues. CDR1 and CDR2 from the germline V gene are TSWWSYY and QGS. V lost 4 bases, J lost 4 bases, and 16 bases stayed unmatched. The CDR3 reads CALGGPIPLWGMHDKLIF. As DNA, the CDR3 is TGTGCTCTTGGGGGCCCTATTCCTCTCTGGGGGATGCACGATAAACTCATCTTT.

V and J are TRDV1 and TRDJ1; maybe TRDD3 (5 bases). Germline-derived CDR1 and CDR2 are TSWWSYY and QGS. CDR3 length: 15 amino acids. The V and J ends lost 2 bases and 7 bases respectively, with 17 bases between them. CDR3 amino acids: CALGEGDMRFGKLIF. CDR3 coding DNA: TGTGCTCTTGGGGAAGGGGACATGAGGTTTGGTAAACTCATCTTT.

The V gene is uncalled and the J gene is TRDJ1; no DNA check was done on the table's D call, TRDD3. The CDR3 covers 20 residues. CDR3 sequence: CALGTAFLLYWGKYTDKLIF. Written as DNA, the CDR3 is TGTGCTCTTGGAACCGCCTTCCTATTGTACTGGGGCAAATACACCGATAAACTCATCTTT.

This clone appeared a few times. The chain employs TRDV1 and TRDJ1, with 8 bases fitting TRDD3. The J segment lost 3 bases and the V segment lost 0 bases, leaving 3 bases of the junction unmatched. The CDR3 is 15 residues long. The germline V gene has CDR1 TSWWSYY and CDR2 QGS. CDR3 sequence: CALGELDWGADKLIF. The DNA of the CDR3 is TGTGCTCTTGGGGAACTAGACTGGGGGGCCGATAAACTCATCTTT.

The J gene is TRDJ1, the V gene TRDV1, with TRDD3 matching over 9 bases. TCRdb offers no J gene call, so here the DNA was matched to germline to obtain one. The CDR3 spans 17 residues. The germline CDR1 and CDR2 sequences are TSWWSYY and QGS. Trimming removed 1 base from V and 6 bases from J; junction bases left unmatched: 12. The CDR3 coding sequence is TGTGCTCTTGGGGAACCTCTGATTACTGGGGGAAATTATAAACTCATCTTT. It specifies CALGEPLITGGNYKLIF.

This clone was observed a handful of times. The chain uses TRDV1 and TRDJ1; 9 bases are a match to TRDD3. This CDR3 region has 17 residues. The germline CDR1 and CDR2 sequences are TSWWSYY and QGS. The V gene end was trimmed by 0 bases and the J gene end by 2 bases; junction bases not matched to a gene: 7. Here the CDR3 DNA reads TGTGCTCTTGGGGAACTTCCCCGGCTGGGGGATACCGATAAACTCATCTTT. Amino acid sequence: CALGELPRLGDTDKLIF.

V and J are TRDV1 and TRDJ1; 12 bases map to TRDD3. Trimming at V came to 2 bases and at J to 3 bases, leaving 13 bases not matched to a gene. The length of the CDR3 is 19 residues. Germline CDR1 reads TSWWSYY; CDR2 reads QGS. The CDR3 DNA follows: TGTGCTCTTGGGGAATTTCCCTACTGGGGGATACATACACCCGATAAACTCATCTTT. It encodes CALGEFPYWGIHTPDKLIF.

The genes are TRDV2 and TRDJ1; D is uncertain. Germline V gives CDR1 GEAIGNYY, CDR2 EKD. V was trimmed by 0 bases and J by 1 base, leaving 11 bases between them. CDR3 length: 15 amino acids. CDR3 protein: CACDTDGHRTDKLIF. The DNA for the CDR3 is TGTGCCTGTGACACCGATGGGCATCGCACCGATAAACTCATCTTT.

The V gene lacks a call, and TRDJ3 is the J gene; no DNA check was done on the table's D call, TRDD3. The CDR3 totals 21 residues. This CDR3 reads CACDTEWGAARHTWDTRQMFF. CDR3 DNA sequence: TGTGCCTGTGACACTGAGTGGGGGGCCGCCCGCCATACCTGGGACACCCGACAGATGTTTTTC.

This clone is classed as medium-sized. The J gene is TRDJ1, the V gene TRDV2; TRDD3 matches at 7 bases. J gave up 7 bases and V 3 bases, and 4 bases lay outside the gene matches. This CDR3 is 12 amino acids long. Looked up from germline, CDR1 is GEAIGNYY and CDR2 is EKD. Here the CDR3 reads CACDLLGLKLIF. The CDR3 DNA reads TGTGCCTGTGACCTACTGGGGCTTAAACTCATCTTT.

This sequence joins TRDV1 and TRDJ1; 11 bases are shared with TRDD3. V trimming: 6 bases; J trimming: 7 bases; junction bases outside the gene matches: 19. The CDR3 has 18 residues. The germline gives CDR1 TSWWSYY, CDR2 QGS. The CDR3 loop is CALGPCTGGYKAPLKLIF. CDR3 DNA sequence: TGTGCTCTTGGCCCCTGTACTGGGGGATATAAGGCGCCCCTTAAACTCATCTTT.

The rearrangement joins TRDV1 to TRDJ1; a weak D match, TRDD3 (6 bases). This CDR3 has 11 residues. Germline V gene sequence: CDR1 TSWWSYY, CDR2 QGS. Trimming removed 6 bases from V and 9 bases from J, with 11 bases in between. The CDR3 reads CALGHSGELIF. The DNA of the CDR3 is TGTGCTCTTGGACACTCTGGGGAACTCATCTTT.